The 9 T cell receptor beta chains below were found in one sample sequenced in a study of blood T cell repertoires in COVID-19. Measured with immunoSEQ multiplex PCR; TCRdb has only the in-frame clones, and not every one. This table has 170,000 or so clones, around three quarters appearing once. Sequencing was done on a sample of peripheral blood. The receptors come from a man in his 70s with active or convalescent COVID-19.

Only a few counts were recorded for this clone. The chain has TRBV7-8 and TRBJ1-2; 10 positions match TRBD1. J gave up 3 bases and V 1 base, and 2 bases lay outside the gene matches. The CDR3 runs to 15 residues. From germline, CDR1 is SGHVS and CDR2 FQNEAQ. The CDR3 reads CASSLGQGAHYGYTF. The CDR3 region has the DNA TGTGCCAGCAGCTTAGGACAGGGGGCCCACTATGGCTACACCTTC.

V usage is TRBV6-5 and J usage is TRBJ1-3; D unresolved. The V gene lost 7 bases and the J gene lost 0 bases, with 7 bases spanning the gap. Germline V lookup: CDR1 MNHEY, CDR2 SVGAGI. The CDR3 consists of 13 residues. Here the CDR3 reads CASTRSSGNTIYF. The CDR3 region has the DNA TGTGCCAGCACACGGAGCTCTGGAAACACCATATATTTT.

This clone is a singleton in its sample. The sample carries other DNA sequences with the same CDR3. The chain combines TRBV5-1 with TRBJ2-7; TRBD2 agrees at 10 bases. Unmatched junction bases numbered 1, after V lost 0 bases and J lost 1 base. Germline V CDR1 and CDR2: SGHRS, YFSETQ. CDR3 size: 15 residues. This chain's CDR3 is CASSLGTSGSYEQYF. The CDR3, as DNA: TGCGCCAGCAGCTTGGGGACTAGCGGATCCTACGAGCAGTACTTC.

This clone was counted a single time. The chain employs TRBV19 and TRBJ1-1, with 9 bases matching TRBD1. V trimming: 3 bases; J trimming: 9 bases; junction bases outside the gene matches: 8. This CDR3 is built from 14 residues. Germline V gene lookup returns CDR1 LNHDA and CDR2 SQIVND (reference sequence). In DNA, the CDR3 is TGTGCCAGTAGTATGATCGACAGGGGGGCGCAAGCTTTCTTT. Translation: CASSMIDRGAQAFF.

CDR3 DNA sequence: TGTGCCAGCAGTGATCAGATAGCGAGCTCCTACGAGCAGTACTTC. It specifies CASSDQIASSYEQYF. This chain uses TRBV6-1 with TRBJ2-7; possibly TRBD2 for D (5 bases). V was trimmed by 3 bases and J by 0 bases, leaving 12 bases between them. The CDR3 covers 15 residues. CDR1 is MNHNS and CDR2 is SASEGT in the germline V gene.

The chain couples TRBV27 to TRBJ2-2; 9 nucleotides align to TRBD2. CDR3 length: 15 amino acids. Trimming took 3 bases from V and 7 from J; bases not matched to a gene: 6. CDR1 and CDR2 from the germline V gene are MNHEY and SMNVEV (reference sequence). CDR3 sequence: CASSFLTSGHGELFF. CDR3 sequence (DNA): TGTGCCAGCAGTTTCTTGACTAGCGGCCACGGGGAGCTGTTTTTT.

This clone showed up just a few times. The chain links TRBV19 to TRBJ1-2; TRBD1 agrees at 8 bases. Trimming took 7 bases from V and 4 from J; bases not matched to a gene: 23. Germline CDR1 and CDR2: LNHDA and SQIVND (reference sequence). The CDR3 has 19 residues. This CDR3 reads CASIPRRPRQGSSPYGYTF. The DNA of the CDR3 is TGTGCCAGTATCCCCAGAAGGCCGAGACAGGGGTCTTCCCCCTATGGCTACACCTTC.

The chain combines TRBV19 with TRBJ1-5, with unresolved D. Trimming pared 6 bases from V and 2 bases from J, leaving 11 bases between. The CDR3 totals 14 residues. CDR1 is LNHDA and CDR2 is SQIVND in the germline V gene (reference sequence). CDR3 loop: CASSPNGGNQPQHF. In DNA, the CDR3 is TGTGCCAGTAGCCCAAACGGGGGCAATCAGCCCCAGCATTTT.

The V and J genes are TRBV11-2 and TRBJ2-2; 7 bases agree with TRBD1. Germline lookup yields CDR1 SGHAT and CDR2 FQNNGV. The ends lost 5 bases at V and 2 bases at J; junction bases unmatched: 5. This CDR3 contains 15 residues. The CDR3: CASSRGQFNTGELFF. The DNA of the CDR3 is TGTGCCAGCAGCCGGGGACAGTTCAACACCGGGGAGCTGTTTTTT.